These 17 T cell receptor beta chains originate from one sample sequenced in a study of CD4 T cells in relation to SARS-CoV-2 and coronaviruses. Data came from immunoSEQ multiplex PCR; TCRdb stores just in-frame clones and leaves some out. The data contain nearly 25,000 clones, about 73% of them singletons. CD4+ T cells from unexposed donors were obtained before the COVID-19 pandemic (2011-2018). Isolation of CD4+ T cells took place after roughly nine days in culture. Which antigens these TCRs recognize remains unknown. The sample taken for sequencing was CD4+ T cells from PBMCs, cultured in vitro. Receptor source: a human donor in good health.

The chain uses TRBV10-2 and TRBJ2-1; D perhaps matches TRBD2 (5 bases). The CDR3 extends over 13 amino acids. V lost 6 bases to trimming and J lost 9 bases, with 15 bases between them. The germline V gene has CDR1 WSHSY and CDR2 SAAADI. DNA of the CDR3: TGCGCCAGCAGCCCTAGCTCGCGTAGTGAGCAGTTCTTC. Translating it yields CASSPSSRSEQFF.

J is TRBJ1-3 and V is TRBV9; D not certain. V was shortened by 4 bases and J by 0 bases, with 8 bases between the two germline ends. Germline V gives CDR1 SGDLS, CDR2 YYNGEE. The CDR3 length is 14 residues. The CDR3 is CASSKEVSGNTIYF. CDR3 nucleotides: TGTGCCAGCAGCAAAGAAGTCTCTGGAAACACCATATATTTT.

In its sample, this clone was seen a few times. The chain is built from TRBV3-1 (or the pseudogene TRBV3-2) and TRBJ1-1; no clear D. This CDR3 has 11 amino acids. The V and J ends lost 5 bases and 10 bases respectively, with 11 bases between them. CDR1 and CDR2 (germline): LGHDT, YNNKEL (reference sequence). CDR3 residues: CASSGRGIAFF. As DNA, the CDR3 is TGTGCCAGCAGCGGACGGGGAATAGCTTTCTTT.

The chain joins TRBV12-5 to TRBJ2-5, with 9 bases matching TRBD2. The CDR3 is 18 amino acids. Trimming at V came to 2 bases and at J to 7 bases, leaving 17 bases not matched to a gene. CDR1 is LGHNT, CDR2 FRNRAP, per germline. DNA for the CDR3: TGTGCTAGTGGTTTGCAAACCCCGGGACTAGCTGGCGCAGGGACCCAGTACTTC. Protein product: CASGLQTPGLAGAGTQYF.

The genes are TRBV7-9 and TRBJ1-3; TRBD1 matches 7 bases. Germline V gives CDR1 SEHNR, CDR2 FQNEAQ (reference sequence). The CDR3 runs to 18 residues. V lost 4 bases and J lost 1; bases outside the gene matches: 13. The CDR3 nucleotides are TGTGCCAGCAGCTCCAGAAACAGGGGCAAGGTTTCTGGAAACACCATATATTTT. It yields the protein CASSSRNRGKVSGNTIYF.

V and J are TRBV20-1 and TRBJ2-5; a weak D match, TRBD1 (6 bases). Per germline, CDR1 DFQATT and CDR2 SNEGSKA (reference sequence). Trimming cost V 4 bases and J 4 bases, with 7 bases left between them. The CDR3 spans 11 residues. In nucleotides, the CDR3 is TGCAGTGCTAAACAGGGAGAGACCCAGTACTTC. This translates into CSAKQGETQYF.

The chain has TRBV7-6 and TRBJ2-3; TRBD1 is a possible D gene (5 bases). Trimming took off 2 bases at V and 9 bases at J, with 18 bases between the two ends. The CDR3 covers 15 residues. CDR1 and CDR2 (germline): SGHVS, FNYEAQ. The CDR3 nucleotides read TGTGCCAGCAGCTTATCCTCCGTGCAGGGAACCACGCAGTATTTT. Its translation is CASSLSSVQGTTQYF.

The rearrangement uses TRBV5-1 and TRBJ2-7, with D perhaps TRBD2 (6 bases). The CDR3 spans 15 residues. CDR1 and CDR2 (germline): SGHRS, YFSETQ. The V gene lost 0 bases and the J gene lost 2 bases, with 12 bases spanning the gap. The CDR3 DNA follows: TGCGCCAGCAGCTTGGAGGCTAGCGAGCCCTACGAGCAGTACTTC. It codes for CASSLEASEPYEQYF. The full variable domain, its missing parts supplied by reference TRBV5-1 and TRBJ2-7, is KAGVTQTPRYLIKTRGQQVTLSCSPISGHRSVSWYQQTPGQGLQFLFEYFSETQRNKGNFPGRFSGRQFSNSRSEMNVSTLELGDSALYLCASSLEASEPYEQYFGPGTRLTVT.

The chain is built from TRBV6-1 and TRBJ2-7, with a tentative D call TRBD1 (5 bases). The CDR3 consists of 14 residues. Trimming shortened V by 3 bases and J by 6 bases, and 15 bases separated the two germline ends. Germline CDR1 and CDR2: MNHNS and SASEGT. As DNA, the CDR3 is TGTGCCAGCAGTGATTTCGTGGGGCTTGGCGAGCAGTACTTC. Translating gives CASSDFVGLGEQYF.

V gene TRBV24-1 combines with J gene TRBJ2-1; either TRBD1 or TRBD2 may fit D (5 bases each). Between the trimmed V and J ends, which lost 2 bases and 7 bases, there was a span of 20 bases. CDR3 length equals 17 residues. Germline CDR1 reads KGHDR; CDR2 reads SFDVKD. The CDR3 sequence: CATSDSGGRDLRNEQFF. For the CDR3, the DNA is TGTGCCACCAGTGATTCTGGAGGACGGGACCTTCGGAATGAGCAGTTCTTC.

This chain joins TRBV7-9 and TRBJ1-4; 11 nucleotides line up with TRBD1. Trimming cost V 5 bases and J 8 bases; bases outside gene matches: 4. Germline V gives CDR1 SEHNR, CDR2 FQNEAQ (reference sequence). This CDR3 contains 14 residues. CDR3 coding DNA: TGTGCCAGCAGCCAGGGACAGGGGGACGAAAAACTGTTTTTT. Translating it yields CASSQGQGDEKLFF.

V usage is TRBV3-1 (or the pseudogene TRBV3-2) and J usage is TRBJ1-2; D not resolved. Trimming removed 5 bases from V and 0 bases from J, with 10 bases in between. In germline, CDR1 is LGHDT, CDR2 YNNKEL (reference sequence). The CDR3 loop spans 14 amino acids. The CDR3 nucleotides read TGTGCCAGCAGCGGGAGACGGGCTAACTATGGCTACACCTTC. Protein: CASSGRRANYGYTF.

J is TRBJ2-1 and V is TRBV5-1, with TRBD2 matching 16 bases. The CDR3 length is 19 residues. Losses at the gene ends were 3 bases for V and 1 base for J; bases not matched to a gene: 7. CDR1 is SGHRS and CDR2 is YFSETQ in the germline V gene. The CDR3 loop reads CASSSGLAGGRRSYNEQFF. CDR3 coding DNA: TGCGCCAGCAGCTCGGGACTAGCGGGAGGGCGAAGGTCCTACAATGAGCAGTTCTTC.

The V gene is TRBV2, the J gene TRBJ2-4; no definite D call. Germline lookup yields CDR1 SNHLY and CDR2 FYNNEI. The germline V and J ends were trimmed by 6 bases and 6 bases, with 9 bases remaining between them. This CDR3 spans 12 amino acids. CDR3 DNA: TGTGCCAGCAGAAGGATTGGAAACATTCAGTACTTC. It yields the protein CASRRIGNIQYF.

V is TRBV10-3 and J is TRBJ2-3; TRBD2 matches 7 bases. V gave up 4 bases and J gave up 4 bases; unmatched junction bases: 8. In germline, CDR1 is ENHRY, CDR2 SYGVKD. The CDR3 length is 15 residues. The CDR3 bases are TGTGCCATCAGTGCGCGGGATGGGGGGGCAGATACGCAGTATTTT. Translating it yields CAISARDGGADTQYF.

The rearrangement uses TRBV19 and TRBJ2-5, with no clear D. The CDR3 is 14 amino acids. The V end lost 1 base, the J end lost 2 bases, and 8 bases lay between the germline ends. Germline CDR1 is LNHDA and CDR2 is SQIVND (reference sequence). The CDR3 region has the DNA TGTGCCAGTAGTATAGGGGCATTGCAAGAGACCCAGTACTTC. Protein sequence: CASSIGALQETQYF.

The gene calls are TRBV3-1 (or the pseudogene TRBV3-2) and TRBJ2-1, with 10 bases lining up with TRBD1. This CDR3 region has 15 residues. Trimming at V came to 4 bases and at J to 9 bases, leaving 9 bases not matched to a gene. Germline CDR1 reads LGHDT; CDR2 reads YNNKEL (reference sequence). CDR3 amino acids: CASSRRDRGLREQFF. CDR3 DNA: TGTGCCAGCAGCCGCCGGGACAGGGGTCTGCGTGAGCAGTTCTTC.